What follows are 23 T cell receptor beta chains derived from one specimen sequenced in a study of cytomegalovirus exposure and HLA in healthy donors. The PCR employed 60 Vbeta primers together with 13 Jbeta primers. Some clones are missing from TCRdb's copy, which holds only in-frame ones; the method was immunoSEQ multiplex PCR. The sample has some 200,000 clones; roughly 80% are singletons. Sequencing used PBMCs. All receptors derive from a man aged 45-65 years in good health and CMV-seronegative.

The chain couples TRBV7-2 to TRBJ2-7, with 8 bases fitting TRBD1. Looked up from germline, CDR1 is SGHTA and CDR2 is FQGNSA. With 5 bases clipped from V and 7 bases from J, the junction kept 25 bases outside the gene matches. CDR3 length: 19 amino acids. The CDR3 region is CASSVTGTGVGRGRGEQYF. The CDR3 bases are TGTGCCAGCAGCGTGACCGGGACAGGAGTGGGTCGGGGTCGGGGGGAGCAGTACTTC.

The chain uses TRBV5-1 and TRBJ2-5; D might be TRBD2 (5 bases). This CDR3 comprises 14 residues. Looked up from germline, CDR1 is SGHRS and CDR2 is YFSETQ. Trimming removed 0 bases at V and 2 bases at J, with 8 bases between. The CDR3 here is CASSLGGWQETQYF. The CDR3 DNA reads TGCGCCAGCAGCTTGGGAGGGTGGCAAGAGACCCAGTACTTC.

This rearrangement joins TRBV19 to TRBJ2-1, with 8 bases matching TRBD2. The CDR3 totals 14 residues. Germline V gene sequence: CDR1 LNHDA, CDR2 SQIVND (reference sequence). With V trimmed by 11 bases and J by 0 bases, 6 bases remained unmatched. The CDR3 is CAVAGGASYNEQFF. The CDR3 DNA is TGTGCCGTAGCCGGGGGGGCCTCCTACAATGAGCAGTTCTTC.

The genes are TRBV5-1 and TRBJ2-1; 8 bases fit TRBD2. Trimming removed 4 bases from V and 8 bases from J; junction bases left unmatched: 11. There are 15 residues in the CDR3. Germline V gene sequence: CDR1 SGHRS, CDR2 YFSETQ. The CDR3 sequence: CASSPLGGGNYEQFF. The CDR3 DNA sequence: TGCGCCAGCAGCCCCCTTGGCGGGGGGAATTATGAGCAGTTCTTC.

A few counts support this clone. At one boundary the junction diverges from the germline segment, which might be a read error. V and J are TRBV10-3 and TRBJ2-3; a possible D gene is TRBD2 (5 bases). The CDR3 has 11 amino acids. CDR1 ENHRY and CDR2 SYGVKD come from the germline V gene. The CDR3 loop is CLEEARDTQYF. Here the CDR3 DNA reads TGCTTAGAGGAGGCCAGGGATACGCAGTATTTT.

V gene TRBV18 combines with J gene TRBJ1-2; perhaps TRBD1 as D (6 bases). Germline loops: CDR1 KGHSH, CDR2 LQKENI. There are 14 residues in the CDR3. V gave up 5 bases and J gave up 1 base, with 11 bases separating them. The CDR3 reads CASSIRDINYGYTF. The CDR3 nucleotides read TGTGCCAGCTCAATCCGGGACATTAACTATGGCTACACCTTC.

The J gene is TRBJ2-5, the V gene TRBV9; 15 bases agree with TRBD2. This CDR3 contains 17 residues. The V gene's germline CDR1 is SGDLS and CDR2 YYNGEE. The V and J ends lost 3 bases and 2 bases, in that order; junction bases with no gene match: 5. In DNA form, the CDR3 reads TGTGCCAGCAGCGGTGGGACTAGCGGGGGGCTACAAGAGACCCAGTACTTC. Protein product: CASSGGTSGGLQETQYF.

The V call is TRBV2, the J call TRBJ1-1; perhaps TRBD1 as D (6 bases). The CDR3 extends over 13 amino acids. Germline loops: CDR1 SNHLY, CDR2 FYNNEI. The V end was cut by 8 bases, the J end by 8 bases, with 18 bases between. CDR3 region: CASGGQGLGEAFF. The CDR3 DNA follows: TGTGCCAGCGGGGGACAAGGCCTGGGAGAAGCTTTCTTT. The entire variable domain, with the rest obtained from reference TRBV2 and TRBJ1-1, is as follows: EPEVTQTPSHQVTQMGQEVILRCVPISNHLYFYWYRQILGQKVEFLVSFYNNEISEKSEIFDDQFSVERPDGSNFTLKIRSTKLEDSAMYFCASGGQGLGEAFFGQGTRLTVV.

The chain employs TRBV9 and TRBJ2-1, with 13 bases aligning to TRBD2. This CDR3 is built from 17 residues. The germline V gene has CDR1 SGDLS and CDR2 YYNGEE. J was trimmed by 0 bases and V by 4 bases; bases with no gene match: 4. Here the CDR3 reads CASSTGLAGSSYNEQFF. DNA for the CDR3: TGTGCCAGCAGCACGGGACTAGCGGGGAGCTCCTACAATGAGCAGTTCTTC.

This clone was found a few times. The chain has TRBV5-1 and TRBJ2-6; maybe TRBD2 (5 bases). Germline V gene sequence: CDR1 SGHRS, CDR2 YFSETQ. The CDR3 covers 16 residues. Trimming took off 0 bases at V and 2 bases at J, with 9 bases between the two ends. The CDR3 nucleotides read TGCGCCAGCAGCTTGGAGTCGGGGACTGGGGCCAACGTCCTGACTTTC. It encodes CASSLESGTGANVLTF.

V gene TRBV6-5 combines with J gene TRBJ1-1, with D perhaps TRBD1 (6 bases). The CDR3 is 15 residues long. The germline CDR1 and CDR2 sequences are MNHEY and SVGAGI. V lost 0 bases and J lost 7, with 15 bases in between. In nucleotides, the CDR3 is TGTGCCAGCAGTTACTCGGCGGACAGCGCTTATGAAGCTTTCTTT. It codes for CASSYSADSAYEAFF.

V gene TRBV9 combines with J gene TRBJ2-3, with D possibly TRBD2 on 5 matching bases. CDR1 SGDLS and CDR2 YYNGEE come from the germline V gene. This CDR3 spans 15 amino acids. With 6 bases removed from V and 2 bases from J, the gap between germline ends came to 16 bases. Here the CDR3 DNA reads TGTGCCAGCACCCCGGATAGCGCGACCACAGATACGCAGTATTTT. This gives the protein CASTPDSATTDTQYF.

This CDR3 reads CASSLSRDEQFF. The CDR3 DNA sequence: TGTGCCAGCAGTTTAAGTCGCGATGAGCAGTTCTTC. The chain is built from TRBV2 and TRBJ2-1, with D uncertain. CDR3 size: 12 residues. Trimming took off 5 bases at V and 8 bases at J, with 10 bases between the two ends. From germline, CDR1 is SNHLY and CDR2 FYNNEI.

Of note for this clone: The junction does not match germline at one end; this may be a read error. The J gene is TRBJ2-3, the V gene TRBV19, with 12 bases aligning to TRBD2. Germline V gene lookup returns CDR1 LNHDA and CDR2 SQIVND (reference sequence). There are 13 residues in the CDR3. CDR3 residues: CASSTTTSGGRNF. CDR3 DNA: TGTGCCAGTAGTACTACGACTAGCGGGGGAAGGAATTTT.

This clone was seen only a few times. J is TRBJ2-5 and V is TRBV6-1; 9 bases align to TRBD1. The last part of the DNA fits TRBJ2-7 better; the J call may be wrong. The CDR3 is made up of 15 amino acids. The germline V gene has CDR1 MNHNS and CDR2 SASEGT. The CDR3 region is CASSEAQGAIYEQYF. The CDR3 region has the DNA TGTGCCAGCAGTGAAGCACAGGGGGCAATTTACGAGCAGTACTTC.

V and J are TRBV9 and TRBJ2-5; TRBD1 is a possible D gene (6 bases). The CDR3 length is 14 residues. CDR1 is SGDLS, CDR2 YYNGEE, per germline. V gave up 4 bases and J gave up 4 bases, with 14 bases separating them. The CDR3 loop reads CASSPSGTSETQYF. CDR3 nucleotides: TGTGCCAGCAGCCCATCCGGGACATCAGAGACCCAGTACTTC.

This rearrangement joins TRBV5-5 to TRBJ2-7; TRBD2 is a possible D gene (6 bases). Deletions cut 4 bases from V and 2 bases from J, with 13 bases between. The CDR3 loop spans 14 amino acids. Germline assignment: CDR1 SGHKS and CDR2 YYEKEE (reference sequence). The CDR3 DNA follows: TGTGCCAGCAGCCTAGGGACTTTAGCCTACGAGCAGTACTTC. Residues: CASSLGTLAYEQYF.

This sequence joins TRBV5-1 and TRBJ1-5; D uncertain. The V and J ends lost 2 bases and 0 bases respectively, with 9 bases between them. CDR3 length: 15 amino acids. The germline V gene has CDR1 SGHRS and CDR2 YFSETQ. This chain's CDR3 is CASSLAGYSNQPQHF. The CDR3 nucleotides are TGCGCCAGCAGCTTAGCAGGTTATAGCAATCAGCCCCAGCATTTT.

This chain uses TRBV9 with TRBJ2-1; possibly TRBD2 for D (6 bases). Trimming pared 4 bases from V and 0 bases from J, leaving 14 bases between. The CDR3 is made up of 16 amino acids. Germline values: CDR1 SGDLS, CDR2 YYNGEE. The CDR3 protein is CASSPAGLTSYNEQFF. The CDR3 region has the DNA TGTGCCAGCAGCCCCGCGGGACTTACCTCCTACAATGAGCAGTTCTTC.

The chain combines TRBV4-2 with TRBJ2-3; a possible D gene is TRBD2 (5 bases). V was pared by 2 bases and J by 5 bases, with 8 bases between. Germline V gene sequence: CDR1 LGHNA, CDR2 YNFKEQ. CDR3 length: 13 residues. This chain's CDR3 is CASSQLALDTQYF. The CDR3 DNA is TGTGCCAGCAGCCAATTAGCGTTAGATACGCAGTATTTT.

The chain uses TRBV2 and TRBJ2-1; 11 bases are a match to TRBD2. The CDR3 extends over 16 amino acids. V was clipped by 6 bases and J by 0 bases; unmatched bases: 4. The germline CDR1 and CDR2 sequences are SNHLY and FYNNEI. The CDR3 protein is CASSGTSGNSYNEQFF. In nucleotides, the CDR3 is TGTGCCAGCAGCGGGACTAGCGGAAACTCCTACAATGAGCAGTTCTTC.

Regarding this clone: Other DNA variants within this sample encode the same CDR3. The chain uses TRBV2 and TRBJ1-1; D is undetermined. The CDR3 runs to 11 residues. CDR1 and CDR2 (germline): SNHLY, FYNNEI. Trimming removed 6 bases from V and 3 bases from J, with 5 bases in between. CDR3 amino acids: CASSVYTEAFF. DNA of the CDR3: TGTGCCAGCAGCGTATACACTGAAGCTTTCTTT.

This chain's CDR3 is CASRQEGGDSPLHF. CDR3 sequence (DNA): TGTGCCAGCAGGCAGGAAGGAGGGGATTCACCCCTCCACTTT. This chain connects TRBV6-1 to TRBJ1-6; tentatively, D is TRBD1 (5 bases). The CDR3 sequence is 14 residues long. Trimming removed 6 bases at V and 8 bases at J, with 14 bases between. Germline CDR1 and CDR2: MNHNS and SASEGT.